This T cell receptor beta chain is drawn from a study of blood T cell repertoires in COVID-19. The CDR3 is 15 residues long. Germline V gene data show CDR1 as LNHNV and CDR2 as YYDKDF (reference sequence). Trimming took off 1 base at V and 0 bases at J, with 10 bases between the two ends. Original data processing: Reference gene primers were amplified, and this amplification served to estimate nucleated cell counts. Measured with immunoSEQ multiplex PCR; TCRdb has only the in-frame clones, and not every one. V and J calls plus clone size are reproduced from that table; the DNA served to infer D and trimming. The sample has approximately 140,000 clones, roughly 90% seen once.

This clonotype originated in a woman in her 30s with acute COVID-19. The chain links TRBV15 to TRBJ2-7, with a tentative D call TRBD2 (5 bases). The sequencing input was PBMCs or T cells enriched from blood (not recorded which). The CDR3 sequence: CATSRGLTNSYEQYF. DNA for the CDR3: TGTGCCACCAGCAGAGGACTGACTAACTCCTACGAGCAGTACTTC. Based on the CDR3 plus reference TRBV15 and TRBJ2-7, the full variable domain is DAMVIQNPRYQVTQFGKPVTLSCSQTLNHNVMYWYQQKSSQAPKLLFHYYDKDFNNEADTPDNFQSRRPNTSFCFLDIRSPGLGDTAMYLCATSRGLTNSYEQYFGPGTRLTVT.